This T cell receptor (beta chain) was obtained from a study of T cell responses to AZD1222 COVID-19 vaccine. Study-level results: Dominant CD4 TCR responses targeted spike regions 160-218 and 743-854. Variant regions that are unmutated are reportedly the target of nearly half of spike-specific TCRs. Spike-specific TCR breadth and depth rose after two AZD1222 doses. Only after the peak T cell response were repertoires sampled.

Profiling relied on immunoSEQ multiplex PCR, and the TCRdb table lists in-frame clones only, not all of them. Of about 160,000 clones detected, approximately 91% appear once; the ten largest clones hold about 1.9%. The CDR3 consists of 13 residues. V was pared by 5 bases and J by 4 bases, with 12 bases between. The V gene's germline CDR1 is MGHRA and CDR2 YSYEKL. Note on this clone: Its antigen remains unknown.

V and J are TRBV4-1 and TRBJ2-7; the D is unclear. Sequencing was performed on peripheral blood, taken on day 0 of AZD1222 vaccination. The clonotype originates from an adult in good health. The CDR3 reads CASSVTPLYEQYF. For the CDR3, the DNA is TGCGCCAGCAGCGTGACCCCGTTATACGAGCAGTACTTC.